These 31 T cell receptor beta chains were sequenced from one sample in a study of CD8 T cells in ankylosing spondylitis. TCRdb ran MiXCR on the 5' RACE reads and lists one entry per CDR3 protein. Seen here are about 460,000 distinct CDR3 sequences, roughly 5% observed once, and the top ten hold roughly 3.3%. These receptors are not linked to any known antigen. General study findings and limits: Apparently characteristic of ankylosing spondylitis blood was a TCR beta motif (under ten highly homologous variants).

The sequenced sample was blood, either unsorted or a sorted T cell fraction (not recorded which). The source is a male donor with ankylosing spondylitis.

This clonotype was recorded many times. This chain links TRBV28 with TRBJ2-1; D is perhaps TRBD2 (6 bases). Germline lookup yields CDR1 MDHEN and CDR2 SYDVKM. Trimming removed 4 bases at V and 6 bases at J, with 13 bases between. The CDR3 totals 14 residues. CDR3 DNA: TGTGCCAGCAGTTCTCCGGGAGACGGCAATGAGCAGTTCTTC. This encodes CASSSPGDGNEQFF.

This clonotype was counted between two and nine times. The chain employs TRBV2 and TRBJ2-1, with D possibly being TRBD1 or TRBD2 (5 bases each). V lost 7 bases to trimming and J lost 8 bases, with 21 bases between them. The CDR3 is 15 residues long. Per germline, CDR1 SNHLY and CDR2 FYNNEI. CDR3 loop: CASTLRALGVYEQFF. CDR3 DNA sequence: TGTGCCAGCACATTAAGGGCCCTGGGGGTTTATGAGCAGTTCTTC.

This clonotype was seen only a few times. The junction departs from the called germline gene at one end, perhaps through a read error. The CDR3 region is CASSYRVAEYF. DNA for the CDR3: TGTGCTAGCAGTTACAGGGTAGCGGAGTACTTC. The rearrangement uses TRBV7-7 and TRBJ2-7; perhaps D is TRBD1 or TRBD2 (6 bases each). Germline V gene lookup returns CDR1 SSHAT and CDR2 FNYEAQ (reference sequence). The CDR3 runs to 11 residues.

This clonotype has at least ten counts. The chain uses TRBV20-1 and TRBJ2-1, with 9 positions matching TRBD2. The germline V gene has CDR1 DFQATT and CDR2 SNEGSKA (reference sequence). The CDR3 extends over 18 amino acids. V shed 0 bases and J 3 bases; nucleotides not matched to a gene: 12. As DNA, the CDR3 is TGCAGTGCTAGAGATCGACTTGGCGGGAGGGCCAACTACAATGAGCAGTTCTTC. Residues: CSARDRLGGRANYNEQFF.

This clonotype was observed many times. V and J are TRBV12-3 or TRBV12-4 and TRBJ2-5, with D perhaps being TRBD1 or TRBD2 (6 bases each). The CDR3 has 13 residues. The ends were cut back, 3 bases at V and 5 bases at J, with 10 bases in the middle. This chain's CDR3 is CASSLQGRETQYF. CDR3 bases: TGTGCCAGCAGTTTGCAGGGGAGGGAGACCCAGTACTTC.

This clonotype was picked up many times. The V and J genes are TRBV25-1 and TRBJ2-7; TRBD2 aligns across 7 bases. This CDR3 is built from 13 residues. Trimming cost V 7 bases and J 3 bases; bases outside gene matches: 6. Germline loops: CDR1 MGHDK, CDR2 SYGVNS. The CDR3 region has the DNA TGTGCCAGCATTCGGACGGGGGGCTACGAGCAGTACTTC. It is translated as CASIRTGGYEQYF.

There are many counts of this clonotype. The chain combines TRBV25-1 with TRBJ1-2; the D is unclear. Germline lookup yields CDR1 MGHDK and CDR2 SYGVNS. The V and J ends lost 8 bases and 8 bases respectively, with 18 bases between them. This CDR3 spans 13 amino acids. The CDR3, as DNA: TGTGCCAGCGAATCCCGGGAACAATGGGGCTACACCTTC. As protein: CASESREQWGYTF.

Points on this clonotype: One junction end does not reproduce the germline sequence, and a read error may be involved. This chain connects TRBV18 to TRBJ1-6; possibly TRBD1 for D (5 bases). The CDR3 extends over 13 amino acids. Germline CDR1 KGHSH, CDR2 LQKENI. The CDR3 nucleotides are TGTGACAGCTCACCAGAGGGGACTTCACCCCTCCACTTT. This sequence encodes CDSSPEGTSPLHF.

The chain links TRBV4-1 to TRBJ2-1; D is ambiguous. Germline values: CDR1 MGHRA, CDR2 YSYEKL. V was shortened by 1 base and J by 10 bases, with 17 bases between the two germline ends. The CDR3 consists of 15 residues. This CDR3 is CASSQVNLVVREQFF. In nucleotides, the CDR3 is TGCGCCAGCAGCCAAGTTAACTTGGTGGTTAGGGAGCAGTTCTTC.

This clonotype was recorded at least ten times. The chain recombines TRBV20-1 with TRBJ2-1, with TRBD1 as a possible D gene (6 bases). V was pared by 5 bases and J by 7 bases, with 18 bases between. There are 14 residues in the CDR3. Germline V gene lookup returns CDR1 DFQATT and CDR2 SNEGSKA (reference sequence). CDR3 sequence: CSASRDTYKNEQFF. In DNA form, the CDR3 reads TGCAGTGCTTCTCGGGACACCTACAAAAATGAGCAGTTCTTC.

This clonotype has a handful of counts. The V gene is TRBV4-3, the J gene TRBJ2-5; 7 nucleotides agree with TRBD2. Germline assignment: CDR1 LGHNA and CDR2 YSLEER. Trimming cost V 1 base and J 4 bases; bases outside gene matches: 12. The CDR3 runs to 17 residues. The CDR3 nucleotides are TGCGCCAGCAGCCAAGCCGCCCTCGGGGGGTTGTTAGAGACCCAGTACTTC. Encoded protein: CASSQAALGGLLETQYF.

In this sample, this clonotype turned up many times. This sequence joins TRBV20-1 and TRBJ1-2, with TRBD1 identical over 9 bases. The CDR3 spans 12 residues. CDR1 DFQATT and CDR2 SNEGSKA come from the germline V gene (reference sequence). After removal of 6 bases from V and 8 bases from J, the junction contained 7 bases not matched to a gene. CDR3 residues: CSATGTGSGYTF. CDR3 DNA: TGCAGTGCAACCGGGACAGGGAGCGGCTACACCTTC.

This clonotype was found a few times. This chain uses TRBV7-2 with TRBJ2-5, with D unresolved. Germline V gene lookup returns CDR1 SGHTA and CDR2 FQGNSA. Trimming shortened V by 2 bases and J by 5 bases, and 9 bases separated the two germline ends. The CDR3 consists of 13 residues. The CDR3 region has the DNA TGTGCCAGCAGCTTAAACAGCAGGGAGACCCAGTACTTC. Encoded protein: CASSLNSRETQYF.

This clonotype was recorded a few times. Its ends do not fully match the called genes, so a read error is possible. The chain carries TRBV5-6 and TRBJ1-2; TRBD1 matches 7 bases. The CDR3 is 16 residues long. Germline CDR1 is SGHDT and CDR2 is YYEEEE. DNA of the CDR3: TGTGCCAGCGGCTTGGGCAGGGGGATGCTTAACTATGGCTACACCTTC. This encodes CASGLGRGMLNYGYTF.

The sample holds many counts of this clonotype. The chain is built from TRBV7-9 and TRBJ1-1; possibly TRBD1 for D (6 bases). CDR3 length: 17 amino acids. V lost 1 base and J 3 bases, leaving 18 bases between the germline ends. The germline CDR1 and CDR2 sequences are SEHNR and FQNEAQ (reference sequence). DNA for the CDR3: TGTGCCAGCAGCTTAGTAGTTCGAGGGACACCGGACACTGAAGCTTTCTTT. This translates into CASSLVVRGTPDTEAFF. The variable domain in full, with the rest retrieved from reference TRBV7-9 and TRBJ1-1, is DTGVSQNPRHKITKRGQNVTFRCDPISEHNRLYWYRQTLGQGPEFLTYFQNEAQLEKSRLLSDRFSAERPKGSFSTLEIQRTEQGDSAMYLCASSLVVRGTPDTEAFFGQGTRLTVV.

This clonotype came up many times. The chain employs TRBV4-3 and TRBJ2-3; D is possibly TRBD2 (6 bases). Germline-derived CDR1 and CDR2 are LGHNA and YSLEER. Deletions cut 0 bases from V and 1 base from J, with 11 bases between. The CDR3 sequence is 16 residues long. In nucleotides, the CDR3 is TGCGCCAGCAGCCAAGAGGGGGAGGACGGCACAGATACGCAGTATTTT. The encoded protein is CASSQEGEDGTDTQYF.

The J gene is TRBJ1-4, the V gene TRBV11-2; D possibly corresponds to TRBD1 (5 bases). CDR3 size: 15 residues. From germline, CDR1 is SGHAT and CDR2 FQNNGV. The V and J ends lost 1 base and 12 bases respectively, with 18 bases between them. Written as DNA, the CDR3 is TGTGCCAGCAGCTTAGGCGGGACTGCCGCTCGGGAACTGTTTTTT. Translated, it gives CASSLGGTAARELFF.

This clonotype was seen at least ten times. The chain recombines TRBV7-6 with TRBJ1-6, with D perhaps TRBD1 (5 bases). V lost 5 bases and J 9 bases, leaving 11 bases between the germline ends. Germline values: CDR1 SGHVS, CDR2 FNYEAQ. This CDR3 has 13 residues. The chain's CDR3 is CASSDRNFSPLHF. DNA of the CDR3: TGTGCCAGCAGCGACAGAAATTTTTCACCCCTCCACTTT.

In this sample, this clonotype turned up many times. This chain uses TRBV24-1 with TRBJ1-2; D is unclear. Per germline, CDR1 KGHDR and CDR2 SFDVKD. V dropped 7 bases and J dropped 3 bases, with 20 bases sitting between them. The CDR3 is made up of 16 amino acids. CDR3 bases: TGTGCCACCAGCCCCTTTCCCCCGGATGGCGACTATGGCTACACCTTC. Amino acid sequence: CATSPFPPDGDYGYTF.

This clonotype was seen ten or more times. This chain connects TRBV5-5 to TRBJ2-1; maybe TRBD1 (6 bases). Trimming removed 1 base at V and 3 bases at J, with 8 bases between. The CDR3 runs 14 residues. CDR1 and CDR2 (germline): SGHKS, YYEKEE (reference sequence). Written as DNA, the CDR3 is TGTGCCAGCAGCTTGCGGGGACACTACAATGAGCAGTTCTTC. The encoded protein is CASSLRGHYNEQFF.

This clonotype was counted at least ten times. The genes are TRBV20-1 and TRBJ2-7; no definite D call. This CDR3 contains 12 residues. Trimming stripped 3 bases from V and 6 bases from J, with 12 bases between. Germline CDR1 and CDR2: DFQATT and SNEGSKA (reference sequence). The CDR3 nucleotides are TGCAGTGCTAGGGGCCGGGTCGGCGAGCAGTACTTC. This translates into CSARGRVGEQYF.

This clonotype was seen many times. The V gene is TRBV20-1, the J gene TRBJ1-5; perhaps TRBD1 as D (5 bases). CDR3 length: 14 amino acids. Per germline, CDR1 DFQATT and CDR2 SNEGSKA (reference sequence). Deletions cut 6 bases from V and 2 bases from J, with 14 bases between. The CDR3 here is CSAPGPGGNQPQHF. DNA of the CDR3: TGCAGTGCCCCCGGCCCGGGGGGCAATCAGCCCCAGCATTTT.

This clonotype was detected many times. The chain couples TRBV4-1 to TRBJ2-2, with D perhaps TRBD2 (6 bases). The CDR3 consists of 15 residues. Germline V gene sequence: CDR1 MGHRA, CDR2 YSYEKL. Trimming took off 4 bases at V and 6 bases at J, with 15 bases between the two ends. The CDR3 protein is CASSRRDSVAGELFF. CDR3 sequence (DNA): TGCGCCAGCAGCCGCCGGGACTCTGTTGCCGGGGAGCTGTTTTTT.

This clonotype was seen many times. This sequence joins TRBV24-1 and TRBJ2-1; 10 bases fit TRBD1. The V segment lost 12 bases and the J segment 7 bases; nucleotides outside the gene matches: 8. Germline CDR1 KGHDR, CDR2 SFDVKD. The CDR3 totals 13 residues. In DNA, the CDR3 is TGTGCCTGCCGGGACAGGGGAGGGAATGAGCAGTTCTTC. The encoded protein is CACRDRGGNEQFF.

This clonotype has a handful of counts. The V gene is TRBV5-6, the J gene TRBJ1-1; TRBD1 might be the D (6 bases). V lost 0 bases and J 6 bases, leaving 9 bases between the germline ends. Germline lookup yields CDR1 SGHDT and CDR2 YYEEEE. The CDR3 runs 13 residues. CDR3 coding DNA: TGTGCCAGCAGCTTGGTCGCAGGGGCTGAAGCTTTCTTT. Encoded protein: CASSLVAGAEAFF.

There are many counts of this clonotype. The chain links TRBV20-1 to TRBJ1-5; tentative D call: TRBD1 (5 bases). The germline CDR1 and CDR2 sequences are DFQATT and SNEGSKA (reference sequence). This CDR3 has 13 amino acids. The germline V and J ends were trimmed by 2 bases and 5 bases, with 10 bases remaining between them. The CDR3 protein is CSARPGSYQPQHF. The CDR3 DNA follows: TGCAGTGCTAGACCAGGGTCCTATCAGCCCCAGCATTTT.

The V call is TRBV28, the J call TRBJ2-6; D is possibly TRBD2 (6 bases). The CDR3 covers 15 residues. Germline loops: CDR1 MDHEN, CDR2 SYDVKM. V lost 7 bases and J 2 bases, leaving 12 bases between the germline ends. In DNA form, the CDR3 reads TGTGCCAGCATGGGGGGTAGCACTGGGGCCAACGTCCTGACTTTC. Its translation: CASMGGSTGANVLTF. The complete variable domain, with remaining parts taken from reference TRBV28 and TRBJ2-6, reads DVKVTQSSRYLVKRTGEKVFLECVQDMDHENMFWYRQDPGLGLRLIYFSYDVKMKEKGDIPEGYSVSREKKERFSLILESASTNQTSMYLCASMGGSTGANVLTFGAGSRLTVL.

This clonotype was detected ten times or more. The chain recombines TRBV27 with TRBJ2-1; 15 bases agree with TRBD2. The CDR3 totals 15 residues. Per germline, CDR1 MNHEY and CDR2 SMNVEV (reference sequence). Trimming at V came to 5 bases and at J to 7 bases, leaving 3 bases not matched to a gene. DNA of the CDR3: TGTGCCAGCAGTACGGGGACTAGCGGGAGGAATGAGCAGTTCTTC. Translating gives CASSTGTSGRNEQFF.

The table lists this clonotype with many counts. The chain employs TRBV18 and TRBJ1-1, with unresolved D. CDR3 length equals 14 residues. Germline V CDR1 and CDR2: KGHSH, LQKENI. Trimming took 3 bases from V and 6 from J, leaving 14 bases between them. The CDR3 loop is CASSPLRDVAEAFF. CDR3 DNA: TGTGCCAGCTCACCCCTGCGCGACGTAGCTGAAGCTTTCTTT.

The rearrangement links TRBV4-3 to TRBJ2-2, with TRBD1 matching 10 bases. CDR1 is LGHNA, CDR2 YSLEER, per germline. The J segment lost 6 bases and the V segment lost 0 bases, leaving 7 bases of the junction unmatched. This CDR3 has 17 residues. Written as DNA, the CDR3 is TGCGCCAGCAGCCAAGATAGGACAGGGGGGAATCCCGGGGAGCTGTTTTTT. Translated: CASSQDRTGGNPGELFF.

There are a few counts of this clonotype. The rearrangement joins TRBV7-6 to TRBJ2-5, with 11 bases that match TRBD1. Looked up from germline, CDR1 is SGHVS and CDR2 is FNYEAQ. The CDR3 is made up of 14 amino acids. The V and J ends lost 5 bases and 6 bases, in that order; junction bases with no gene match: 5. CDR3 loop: CASSGGTGGQTQYF. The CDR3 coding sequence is TGTGCCAGCAGCGGCGGGACAGGGGGACAGACCCAGTACTTC. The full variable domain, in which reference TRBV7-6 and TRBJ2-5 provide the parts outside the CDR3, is GAGVSQSPRYKVTKRGQDVALRCDPISGHVSLYWYRQALGQGPEFLTYFNYEAQQDKSGLPNDRFSAERPEGSISTLTIQRTEQRDSAMYRCASSGGTGGQTQYFGPGTRLLVL.